The sequence of this TCR beta chain was determined in a study of T cell changes during pregnancy in multiple sclerosis. Here immunoSEQ multiplex PCR was the method, and the copy in TCRdb shows in-frame clones only, minus some. The data contain about 46,000 clones, 75% to 95% of them singletons. The CDR3 loop spans 14 amino acids. Germline trimming cut 2 bases from V and 5 bases from J; bases unmatched to any gene: 6. Germline CDR1 SGDLS, CDR2 YYNGEE. This receptor was obtained from a female donor with multiple sclerosis, enrolled in a pregnancy study. The rearrangement joins TRBV9 to TRBJ1-1, with 7 bases fitting TRBD1. This specimen consisted of CD8+ T cells from peripheral blood mononuclear cells, obtained after pregnancy. The CDR3 bases are TGTGCCAGCAGCGTTATGACAGGGTCGACTGAAGCTTTCTTT. It codes for CASSVMTGSTEAFF.